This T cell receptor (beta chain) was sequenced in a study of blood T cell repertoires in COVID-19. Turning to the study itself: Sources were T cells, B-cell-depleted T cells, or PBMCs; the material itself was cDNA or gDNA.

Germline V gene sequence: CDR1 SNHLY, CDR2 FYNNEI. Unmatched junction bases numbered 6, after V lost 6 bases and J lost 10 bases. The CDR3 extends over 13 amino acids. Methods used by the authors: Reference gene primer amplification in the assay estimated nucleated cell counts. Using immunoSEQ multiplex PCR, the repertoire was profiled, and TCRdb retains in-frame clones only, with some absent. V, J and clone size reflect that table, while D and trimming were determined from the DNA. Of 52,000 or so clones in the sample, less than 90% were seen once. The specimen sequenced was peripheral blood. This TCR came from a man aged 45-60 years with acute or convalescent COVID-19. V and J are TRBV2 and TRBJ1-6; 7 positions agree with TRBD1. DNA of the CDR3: TGTGCCAGCAGGGGCGACAGGGACTCACCCCTCCACTTT. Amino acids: CASRGDRDSPLHF. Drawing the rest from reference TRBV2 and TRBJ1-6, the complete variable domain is EPEVTQTPSHQVTQMGQEVILRCVPISNHLYFYWYRQILGQKVEFLVSFYNNEISEKSEIFDDQFSVERPDGSNFTLKIRSTKLEDSAMYFCASRGDRDSPLHFGNGTRLTVT.